The 26 T cell receptor beta chains presented below share a single source sample, sequenced in a study of identical twins (dated by TCRdb to the mid-2010s). Library preparation was by 5' RACE. The listed sequencing device is Illumina HiSeq 2000. TCRdb cleaned the public reads at Q25 with fastp, built clones with MiXCR and kept in-frame beta chains. Here each entry gathers all rows of one CDR3 protein and keeps the most common genes and DNA. The sample table contains approximately 680,000 distinct CDR3 sequences; only one count was recorded for roughly 7.1% of them. Roughly 1.5% of the sample belongs to the ten largest clones. This same sample was also taken into another study, of yellow fever vaccine responses in identical twins.

The sample was PBMCs. All receptors come from a woman under 30 in good health.

The gene calls are TRBV7-9 and TRBJ1-4, with a weak D call TRBD1 (5 bases). The CDR3 is made up of 17 amino acids. Germline lookup yields CDR1 SEHNR and CDR2 FQNEAQ (reference sequence). V was trimmed by 5 bases and J by 7 bases, leaving 23 bases between them. CDR3 loop: CASSPRRGWATGEKLFF. The CDR3 nucleotides are TGTGCCAGCAGCCCCCGAAGGGGTTGGGCTACGGGTGAAAAACTGTTTTTT.

There are many counts of this clonotype. The chain joins TRBV7-6 to TRBJ2-3; no reliable D call. Trimming stripped 1 base from V and 5 bases from J, with 10 bases between. The CDR3 runs 14 residues. Germline CDR1 reads SGHVS; CDR2 reads FNYEAQ. This chain's CDR3 is CASSLVAGVDTQYF. CDR3 in DNA: TGTGCCAGCAGCTTAGTGGCCGGTGTAGATACGCAGTATTTT.

This clonotype came up many times. V and J are TRBV29-1 and TRBJ2-3; 9 positions match TRBD2. V trimming: 8 bases; J trimming: 2 bases; junction bases outside the gene matches: 17. Germline V gene sequence: CDR1 SQVTM, CDR2 ANQGSEA. The CDR3 has 17 residues. The CDR3 nucleotides read TGCAGCACACTCAGGGGGGAGACTAGCGGAATCACAGATACGCAGTATTTT. Translating gives CSTLRGETSGITDTQYF.

This clonotype showed up many times. The J gene is TRBJ1-1, the V gene TRBV6-5; TRBD1 might be the D (5 bases). The CDR3 has 14 amino acids. V was cut by 3 bases and J by 3 bases, with 11 bases left in between. The germline V gene encodes CDR1 MNHEY and CDR2 SVGAGI. CDR3 loop: CASSYYGGDTEAFF. The CDR3 DNA sequence: TGTGCCAGCAGTTATTATGGGGGGGACACTGAAGCTTTCTTT.

This clonotype has just a few counts. The chain is built from TRBV4-1 and TRBJ1-4; D might be TRBD1 (6 bases). The CDR3 has 14 amino acids. V dropped 8 bases and J dropped 6 bases, with 16 bases sitting between them. Germline lookup yields CDR1 MGHRA and CDR2 YSYEKL. The CDR3 spells CASSREQGDEKLFF. The CDR3, as DNA: TGCGCCAGCTCCCGAGAACAGGGAGATGAAAAACTGTTTTTT.

This clonotype was seen ten or more times. The chain links TRBV29-1 to TRBJ2-1; D is undetermined. The V end was cut by 7 bases, the J end by 2 bases, with 12 bases between. The CDR3 loop spans 13 amino acids. The germline CDR1 and CDR2 sequences are SQVTM and ANQGSEA. The CDR3 reads CSAEGGAYNEQFF. The CDR3 DNA sequence: TGCAGCGCCGAAGGCGGCGCCTACAATGAGCAGTTCTTC.

This clonotype was seen a handful of times. V and J are TRBV5-1 and TRBJ1-5, with no clear D. Germline CDR1 is SGHRS and CDR2 is YFSETQ. Trimming left V 0 bases short and J 7 bases short, with 17 bases between. The CDR3 contains 16 residues. The CDR3 coding sequence is TGCGCCAGCAGCTTGGTCGGGTCCGACGCTGGGCAGCCCCAGCATTTT. Translating gives CASSLVGSDAGQPQHF.

This clonotype was picked up many times. The chain carries TRBV7-6 and TRBJ2-3, with 10 bases aligning to TRBD2. Germline-derived CDR1 and CDR2 are SGHVS and FNYEAQ. V dropped 5 bases and J dropped 2; count of bases not matched to a gene: 7. The CDR3 is 16 amino acids. The CDR3 protein is CASSPILAGTTDTQYF. CDR3 DNA sequence: TGTGCCAGCAGCCCGATACTAGCGGGAACCACAGATACGCAGTATTTT.

J is TRBJ2-3 and V is TRBV29-1; the match to TRBD1 covers 12 bases. V lost 3 bases, J lost 0 bases, and 10 bases stayed unmatched. The CDR3 length is 18 residues. Germline values: CDR1 SQVTM, CDR2 ANQGSEA. The CDR3 loop is CSVDPWGQGAQSTDTQYF. CDR3 DNA sequence: TGCAGCGTTGACCCTTGGGGACAGGGGGCGCAGAGCACAGATACGCAGTATTTT.

This clonotype has only a few counts. This chain links TRBV3-1 with TRBJ2-2; TRBD1 might be the D (6 bases). Trimming removed 5 bases from V and 2 bases from J, with 18 bases in between. Looked up from germline, CDR1 is LGHDT and CDR2 is YNNKEL (reference sequence). The CDR3 spans 17 residues. The CDR3 sequence is CASSKSGTRYNTGELFF. Here the CDR3 DNA reads TGTGCCAGCAGCAAGTCCGGGACACGTTATAACACCGGGGAGCTGTTTTTT.

This clonotype turned up a few times. The chain joins TRBV28 to TRBJ1-3, with D tentatively TRBD1 (6 bases). V lost 6 bases, J lost 0 bases, and 12 bases lay in between. Germline V gene sequence: CDR1 MDHEN, CDR2 SYDVKM. There are 15 residues in the CDR3. The CDR3 region is CASRPGQISGNTIYF. Written as DNA, the CDR3 is TGTGCCAGCAGACCAGGACAGATCTCTGGAAACACCATATATTTT. Using reference TRBV28 and TRBJ1-3 for the parts outside the CDR3, the full variable domain is DVKVTQSSRYLVKRTGEKVFLECVQDMDHENMFWYRQDPGLGLRLIYFSYDVKMKEKGDIPEGYSVSREKKERFSLILESASTNQTSMYLCASRPGQISGNTIYFGEGSWLTVV.

This clonotype appeared many times. Written as DNA, the CDR3 is TGTGCCACCAGTGATCCGGGACTAGATATCGGGGAGCTGTTTTTT. This codes for CATSDPGLDIGELFF. The chain is built from TRBV24-1 and TRBJ2-2; TRBD2 aligns across 8 bases. The CDR3 totals 15 residues. V dropped 3 bases and J dropped 7; count of bases not matched to a gene: 6. Germline-derived CDR1 and CDR2 are KGHDR and SFDVKD.

This clonotype was counted ten times or more. The rearrangement joins TRBV20-1 to TRBJ1-2, with 7 bases fitting TRBD1. The length of the CDR3 is 12 residues. The V gene's germline CDR1 is DFQATT and CDR2 SNEGSKA (reference sequence). The CDR3 spells CSARGGSYGYTF. The CDR3, as DNA: TGCAGCGCCAGGGGGGGCAGCTATGGCTACACCTTC.

Only a few counts were recorded for this clonotype. This rearrangement joins TRBV20-1 to TRBJ2-5; 7 bases map to TRBD2. With 5 bases clipped from V and 5 bases from J, the junction kept 17 bases outside the gene matches. The CDR3 has 16 residues. Germline V CDR1 and CDR2: DFQATT, SNEGSKA (reference sequence). CDR3 DNA: TGCAGTGCTTGGTTGGCTTCGGGGGAGGGGTGGGAGACCCAGTACTTC. Translation gives CSAWLASGEGWETQYF.

The chain has TRBV28 and TRBJ2-7; 7 bases fit TRBD1. Per germline, CDR1 MDHEN and CDR2 SYDVKM. V was clipped by 2 bases and J by 4 bases; unmatched bases: 14. The length of the CDR3 is 17 residues. The CDR3 nucleotides are TGTGCCAGCAGTTTAAAGGGGCTTGGCAGGGGGACGTACGAGCAGTACGTC. This encodes CASSLKGLGRGTYEQYV.

This clonotype was detected many times. CDR3 amino acids: CASSEARPWDTIYF. CDR3 in DNA: TGTGCCAGCAGTGAAGCCAGACCGTGGGACACCATATATTTT. The chain links TRBV6-1 to TRBJ1-3; no definite D call. This CDR3 region has 14 residues. Germline V gene lookup returns CDR1 MNHNS and CDR2 SASEGT. V was clipped by 0 bases and J by 8 bases, with 11 bases between them.

This clonotype came up many times. This chain links TRBV12-3 or TRBV12-4 with TRBJ1-3, with 12 bases fitting TRBD1. Losses at the gene ends were 6 bases for V and 4 bases for J; bases not matched to a gene: 7. The CDR3 has 16 residues. CDR3 amino acids: CASRITGTGGGNTIYF. Written as DNA, the CDR3 is TGTGCCAGCAGAATAACCGGGACAGGGGGCGGAAACACCATATATTTT.

The chain couples TRBV2 to TRBJ2-1; D is possibly TRBD2 (5 bases). V was clipped by 4 bases and J by 7 bases, with 17 bases between them. CDR1 is SNHLY and CDR2 is FYNNEI in the germline V gene. The CDR3 is 15 residues long. The CDR3 DNA reads as TGTGCCAGCAGTGTTCGGACTCTCTTGGAGAATGAGCAGTTCTTC. Its protein is CASSVRTLLENEQFF. The full variable domain, in which reference TRBV2 and TRBJ2-1 provide the parts outside the CDR3, is EPEVTQTPSHQVTQMGQEVILRCVPISNHLYFYWYRQILGQKVEFLVSFYNNEISEKSEIFDDQFSVERPDGSNFTLKIRSTKLEDSAMYFCASSVRTLLENEQFFGPGTRLTVL.

A few counts support this clonotype. V and J are TRBV5-1 and TRBJ2-2; TRBD1 agrees at 8 bases. Germline V gene lookup returns CDR1 SGHRS and CDR2 YFSETQ. Trimming took 4 bases from V and 5 from J; bases not matched to a gene: 1. This CDR3 contains 13 residues. The CDR3 nucleotides are TGCGCCAGCAGCCAGGGGGCGACCGGGGAGCTGTTTTTT. This sequence encodes CASSQGATGELFF.

This clonotype was detected many times. The chain couples TRBV6-6 to TRBJ2-2, with no clear D. The CDR3 runs to 12 residues. V was cut by 3 bases and J by 2 bases, with 1 base left in between. The germline V gene encodes CDR1 MNHNY and CDR2 SVGAGI (reference sequence). The CDR3 here is CASSYNTGELFF. The CDR3 bases are TGTGCCAGCAGTTATAACACCGGGGAGCTGTTTTTT.

Note on this clonotype: A much larger clone sits a single nucleotide away, making a read error possible. J is TRBJ2-7 and V is TRBV25-1; D call uncertain. Germline loops: CDR1 MGHDK, CDR2 SYGVNS. This CDR3 spans 11 amino acids. The CDR3 coding sequence is TGTGTCAGCACATCGGCCTACGAGCAGTACTTC. It specifies CVSTSAYEQYF.

The chain has TRBV11-2 and TRBJ2-5, with 12 bases lining up with TRBD2. V lost 2 bases to trimming and J lost 2 bases; unmatched junction nucleotides: 12. Germline V gene data show CDR1 as SGHAT and CDR2 as FQNNGV. The length of the CDR3 is 19 residues. This CDR3 reads CASSLPRLAGGKIQETQYF. The CDR3 DNA reads TGTGCCAGCAGCTTACCCCGTCTAGCGGGGGGGAAGATACAAGAGACCCAGTACTTC.

This clonotype appeared a few times. The CDR3 region has the DNA TGTGCCAGCAGACCCGGGACTAGCGGGCCATTGGATGAGCAGTTCTTC. Encoded protein: CASRPGTSGPLDEQFF. J is TRBJ2-1 and V is TRBV12-3 or TRBV12-4; 12 bases agree with TRBD2. Trimming at V came to 6 bases and at J to 8 bases, leaving 11 bases not matched to a gene. This CDR3 comprises 16 residues.

This clonotype was counted between two and nine times. The chain links TRBV2 to TRBJ2-7; D possibly corresponds to TRBD2 (5 bases). V was cut by 3 bases and J by 4 bases, with 13 bases left in between. Germline lookup yields CDR1 SNHLY and CDR2 FYNNEI. This CDR3 region has 14 residues. CDR3 amino acids: CASSDYLGSYEQYF. The CDR3 coding sequence is TGTGCCAGCAGTGACTACCTAGGGAGTTACGAGCAGTACTTC.

This clonotype appeared a few times. This chain uses TRBV20-1 with TRBJ1-1; TRBD1 is a possible D gene (5 bases). This CDR3 region has 14 residues. In germline, CDR1 is DFQATT, CDR2 SNEGSKA (reference sequence). V lost 5 bases, J lost 0 bases, and 13 bases lay in between. In DNA form, the CDR3 reads TGCAGTGCTCCCCCACCAGGGCTGAACACTGAAGCTTTCTTT. Amino acids: CSAPPPGLNTEAFF.

This chain joins TRBV11-2 and TRBJ2-2; 8 bases are a match to TRBD2. Germline V gene lookup returns CDR1 SGHAT and CDR2 FQNNGV. This CDR3 spans 14 amino acids. V trimming: 3 bases; J trimming: 7 bases; junction bases outside the gene matches: 4. CDR3 nucleotides: TGTGCCAGCAGCTTTAGCGGGGTGAACGGGGAGCTGTTTTTT. It encodes CASSFSGVNGELFF.